The T cell receptor (beta chain) under discussion was sequenced for a study of metastatic and nonmetastatic thyroid tumors. V dropped 5 bases and J dropped 1; count of bases not matched to a gene: 10. The CDR3 is 17 residues long. No patient received treatment before thyroid surgery. This clone was picked up many times. TCRdb re-analyzed the PCR reads using MiXCR. The data hold some 33,000 clones, with approximately 11% observed a single time. V and J are TRBV12-3 or TRBV12-4 and TRBJ2-3; TRBD2 agrees at 9 bases. Sequencing was performed on blood. The source is a female donor with papillary thyroid cancer or a benign thyroid nodule (not recorded which). Some clones in this sample may be carry-over from other donors' samples. The CDR3 here is CASSLGLAGPRTDTQYF. CDR3 DNA: TGTGCCAGCAGTCTAGGGCTAGCGGGGCCTCGCACAGATACGCAGTATTTT.